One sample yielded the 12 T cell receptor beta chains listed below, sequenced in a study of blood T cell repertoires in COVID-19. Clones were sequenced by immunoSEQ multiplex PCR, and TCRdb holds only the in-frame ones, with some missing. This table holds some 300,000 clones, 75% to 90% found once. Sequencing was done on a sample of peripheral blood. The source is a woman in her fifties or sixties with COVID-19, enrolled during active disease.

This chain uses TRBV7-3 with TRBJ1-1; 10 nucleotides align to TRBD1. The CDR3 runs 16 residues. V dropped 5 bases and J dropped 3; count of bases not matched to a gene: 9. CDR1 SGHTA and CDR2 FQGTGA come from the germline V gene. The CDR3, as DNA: TGTGCCAGCAGCGTAAGCGACAGGGGGCGGGACACTGAAGCTTTCTTT. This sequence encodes CASSVSDRGRDTEAFF.

The CDR3 protein is CASSPGAGTGVTDTQYF. DNA for the CDR3: TGTGCCAGCAGCCCGGGAGCCGGGACAGGGGTCACAGATACGCAGTATTTT. V usage is TRBV9 and J usage is TRBJ2-3; 10 bases fit TRBD1. The CDR3 has 17 residues. Germline-derived CDR1 and CDR2 are SGDLS and YYNGEE. With 4 bases clipped from V and 2 bases from J, the junction kept 10 bases outside the gene matches.

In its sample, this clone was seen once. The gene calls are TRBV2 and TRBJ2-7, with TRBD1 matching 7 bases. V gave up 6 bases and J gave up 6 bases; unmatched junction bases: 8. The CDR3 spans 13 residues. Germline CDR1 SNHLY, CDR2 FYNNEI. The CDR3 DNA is TGTGCCAGCAGCATCGGACAGGCGCTCGAGCAGTACTTC. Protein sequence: CASSIGQALEQYF.

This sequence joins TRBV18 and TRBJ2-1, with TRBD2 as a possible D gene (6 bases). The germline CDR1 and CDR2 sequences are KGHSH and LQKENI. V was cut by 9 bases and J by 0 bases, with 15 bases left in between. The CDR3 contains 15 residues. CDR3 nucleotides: TGTGCCAGTTCGGGACTCACTAGCTCCTACAATGAGCAGTTCTTC. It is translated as CASSGLTSSYNEQFF. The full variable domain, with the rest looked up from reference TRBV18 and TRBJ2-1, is NAGVMQNPRHLVRRRGQEARLRCSPMKGHSHVYWYRQLPEEGLKFMVYLQKENIIDESGMPKERFSAEFPKEGPSILRIQQVVRGDSAAYFCASSGLTSSYNEQFFGPGTRLTVL.

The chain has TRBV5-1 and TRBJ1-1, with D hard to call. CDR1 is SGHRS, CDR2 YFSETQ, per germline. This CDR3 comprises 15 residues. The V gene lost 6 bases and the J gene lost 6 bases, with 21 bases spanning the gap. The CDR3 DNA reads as TGCGCCAGCACCCGCGGTTCCAACGACGCCTCTGAAGCTTTCTTT. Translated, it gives CASTRGSNDASEAFF.

The CDR3 loop reads CASSYARVGGKLFF. The CDR3 nucleotides are TGTGCCAGCAGTTACGCCAGGGTGGGTGGAAAACTGTTTTTT. The chain combines TRBV6-5 with TRBJ1-4; D possibly corresponds to TRBD1 (5 bases). V was shortened by 2 bases and J by 10 bases, with 14 bases between the two germline ends. The CDR3 is made up of 14 amino acids. Germline V CDR1 and CDR2: MNHEY, SVGAGI.

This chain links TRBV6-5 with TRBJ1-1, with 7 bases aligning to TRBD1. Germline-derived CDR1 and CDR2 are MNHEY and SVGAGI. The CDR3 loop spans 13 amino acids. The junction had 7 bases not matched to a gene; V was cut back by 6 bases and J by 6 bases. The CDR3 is CASSRAGGAEAFF. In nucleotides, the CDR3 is TGTGCCAGCAGCCGAGCAGGGGGTGCTGAAGCTTTCTTT.

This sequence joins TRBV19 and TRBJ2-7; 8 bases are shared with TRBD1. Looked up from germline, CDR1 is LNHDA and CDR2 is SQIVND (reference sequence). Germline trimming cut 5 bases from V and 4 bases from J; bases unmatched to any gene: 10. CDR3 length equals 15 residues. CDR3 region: CASSVTGQGRYEQYF. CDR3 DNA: TGTGCCAGTAGTGTGACTGGACAGGGTAGGTACGAGCAGTACTTC.

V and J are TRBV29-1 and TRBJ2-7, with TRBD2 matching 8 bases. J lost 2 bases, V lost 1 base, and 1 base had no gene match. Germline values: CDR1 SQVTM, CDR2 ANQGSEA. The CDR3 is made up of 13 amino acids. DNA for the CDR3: TGCAGCGTTGAAGTGACTAGCGCCTACGAGCAGTACTTC. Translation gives CSVEVTSAYEQYF.

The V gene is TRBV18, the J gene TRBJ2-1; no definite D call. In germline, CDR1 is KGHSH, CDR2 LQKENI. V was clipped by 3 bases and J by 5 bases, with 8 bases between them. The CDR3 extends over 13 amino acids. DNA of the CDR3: TGTGCCAGCTCACCCGCACAGAACAATGAGCAGTTCTTC. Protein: CASSPAQNNEQFF.

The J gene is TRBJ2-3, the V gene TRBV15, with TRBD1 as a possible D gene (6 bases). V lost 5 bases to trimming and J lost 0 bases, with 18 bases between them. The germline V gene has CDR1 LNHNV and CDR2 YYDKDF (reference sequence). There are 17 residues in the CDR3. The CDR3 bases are TGTGCCACCAGCGATGCCCGGAACAGGGCTAGCACAGATACGCAGTATTTT. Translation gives CATSDARNRASTDTQYF.

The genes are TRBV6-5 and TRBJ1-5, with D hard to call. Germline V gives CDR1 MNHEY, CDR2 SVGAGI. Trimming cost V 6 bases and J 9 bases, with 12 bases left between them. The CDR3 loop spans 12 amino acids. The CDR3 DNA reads TGTGCCAGCAGCGTGGGTTCAGGGCCCCAGCATTTT. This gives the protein CASSVGSGPQHF.